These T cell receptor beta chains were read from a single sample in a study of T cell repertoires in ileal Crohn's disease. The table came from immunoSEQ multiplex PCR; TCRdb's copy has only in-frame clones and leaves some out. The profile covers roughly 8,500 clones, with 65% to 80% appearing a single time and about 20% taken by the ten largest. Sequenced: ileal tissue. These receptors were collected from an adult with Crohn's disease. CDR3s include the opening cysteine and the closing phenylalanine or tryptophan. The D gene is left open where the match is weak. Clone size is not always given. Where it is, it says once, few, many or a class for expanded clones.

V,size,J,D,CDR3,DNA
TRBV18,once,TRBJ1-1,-,CASSPARTEAFF,TGTGCCAGCTCACCGGCGAGGACTGAAGCTTTCTTT
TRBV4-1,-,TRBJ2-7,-,CASSLTSGDYEQYF,TGCGCCAGCAGCCTGACTTCGGGGGACTACGAGCAGTACTTC
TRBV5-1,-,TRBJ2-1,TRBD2,CASSLRVAGGEYNEQFF,TGCGCCAGCAGCTTGCGGGTAGCGGGGGGGGAATACAATGAGCAGTTCTTC
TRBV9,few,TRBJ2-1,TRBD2,CASSVGSGSYYNEQFF,TGTGCCAGCAGCGTAGGAAGCGGGAGTTACTACAATGAGCAGTTCTTC
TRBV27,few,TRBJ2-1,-,CASTGGGVLEQFF,TGTGCCAGTACAGGGGGAGGGGTCCTTGAGCAGTTCTTC
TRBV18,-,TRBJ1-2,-,CASSPLDSLYGYTF,TGTGCCAGCTCACCATTGGACAGCCTCTATGGCTACACCTTC
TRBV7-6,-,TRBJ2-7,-,CASSPWGGEQYF,TGTGCCAGCAGCCCGTGGGGCGGCGAGCAGTACTTC
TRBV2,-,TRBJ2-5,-,CASSQYRDGGKETQYF,TGTGCCAGCAGTCAATACCGGGACGGAGGGAAAGAGACCCAGTACTTC
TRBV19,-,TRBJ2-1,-,CASSIIIADSYNEQFF,TGTGCCAGTAGTATCATAATAGCGGATTCCTACAATGAGCAGTTCTTC
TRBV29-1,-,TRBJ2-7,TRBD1,CSVQTGYEQYF,TGCAGCGTACAGACAGGGTACGAGCAGTACTTC
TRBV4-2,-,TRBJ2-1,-,CASSVQGGEQFF,TGTGCCAGCAGCGTTCAAGGGGGTGAGCAGTTCTTC